These 18 T cell receptor beta chains came from one sample sequenced in a study of cytomegalovirus exposure and HLA in healthy donors. The PCR contained 60 Vbeta and 13 Jbeta primers. Clones were read by immunoSEQ multiplex PCR, and TCRdb kept only the in-frame ones, dropping some. The sample lists approximately 170,000 clones; approximately 75% were seen once. Specimen: PBMCs. The receptors shown here come from a man aged 25 to 40 in good health and CMV-seropositive.

V and J are TRBV28 and TRBJ1-1, with 7 bases identical to TRBD1. Germline-derived CDR1 and CDR2 are MDHEN and SYDVKM. CDR3 size: 16 residues. After removal of 4 bases from V and 1 base from J, the junction contained 9 bases not matched to a gene. The CDR3 coding sequence is TGTGCCAGCAGTTCGAGTACAGGGGCGGCGAACACTGAAGCTTTCTTT. It specifies CASSSSTGAANTEAFF.

V and J are TRBV18 and TRBJ1-3; D is perhaps TRBD1 (5 bases). The CDR3 has 16 residues. Germline V gene sequence: CDR1 KGHSH, CDR2 LQKENI. Trimming stripped 6 bases from V and 2 bases from J, with 17 bases between. The CDR3 DNA reads TGTGCCAGCTCCAACAATCAGGGAACGACTGGAAACACCATATATTTT. Translated, it gives CASSNNQGTTGNTIYF.

This clone appeared many times. The chain employs TRBV9 and TRBJ1-1; D is uncertain. Germline loops: CDR1 SGDLS, CDR2 YYNGEE. V lost 4 bases and J lost 0, with 25 bases in between. The CDR3 is made up of 19 amino acids. CDR3 loop: CASSPSYREPWAMNTEAFF. In DNA form, the CDR3 reads TGTGCCAGCAGCCCATCCTACCGGGAACCCTGGGCCATGAACACTGAAGCTTTCTTT.

This clone has only one observation. The same CDR3 arises from other DNA sequences in this sample as well. This chain's CDR3 is CASSPPSTDTQYF. The CDR3 DNA follows: TGTGCCAGCTCACCCCCTAGCACAGATACGCAGTATTTT. The V and J genes are TRBV18 and TRBJ2-3, with D unresolved. Trimming shortened V by 3 bases and J by 0 bases, and 4 bases separated the two germline ends. CDR1 and CDR2 (germline): KGHSH, LQKENI. The CDR3 length is 13 residues.

The chain recombines TRBV5-1 with TRBJ1-2; 9 positions match TRBD1. The CDR3 is 13 amino acids. V shed 5 bases and J 8 bases; nucleotides not matched to a gene: 7. CDR1 SGHRS and CDR2 YFSETQ come from the germline V gene. The CDR3 sequence is CASRDRQGGGYTF. As DNA, the CDR3 is TGCGCCAGCAGAGATCGACAGGGGGGGGGCTACACCTTC.

The V gene is TRBV7-2, the J gene TRBJ1-2; D is unresolved. The V gene lost 1 base and the J gene lost 8 bases, with 8 bases spanning the gap. CDR3 length equals 12 residues. Germline loops: CDR1 SGHTA, CDR2 FQGNSA. DNA for the CDR3: TGTGCCAGCAGCTTAGATTCGGTCGGCTACACCTTC. Its protein is CASSLDSVGYTF.

J is TRBJ2-2 and V is TRBV4-3, with TRBD2 matching over 8 bases. Looked up from germline, CDR1 is LGHNA and CDR2 is YSLEER. The CDR3 consists of 17 residues. The V and J ends lost 1 base and 5 bases, in that order; junction bases with no gene match: 9. In nucleotides, the CDR3 is TGCGCCAGCAGCCAAGGAGGCTCTAGCGGGTTAACCGGGGAGCTGTTTTTT. This encodes CASSQGGSSGLTGELFF.

In its sample, this clone was seen a few times. This chain joins TRBV30 and TRBJ2-7; 9 nucleotides agree with TRBD1. Germline CDR1 reads GTSNPN; CDR2 reads SVGIG (reference sequence). V trimming: 4 bases; J trimming: 6 bases; junction bases outside the gene matches: 7. This CDR3 region has 13 residues. CDR3 loop: CAWKGDRVGEQYF. CDR3 coding DNA: TGTGCCTGGAAGGGGGACAGGGTCGGCGAGCAGTACTTC.

The V call is TRBV4-1, the J call TRBJ2-1, with D perhaps matching TRBD2 (5 bases). V was cut by 0 bases and J by 4 bases, with 13 bases left in between. The CDR3 runs to 16 residues. Per germline, CDR1 MGHRA and CDR2 YSYEKL. CDR3 protein: CASSQDPSGAYNEQFF. The CDR3 nucleotides are TGCGCCAGCAGCCAAGATCCCAGCGGCGCATACAATGAGCAGTTCTTC.

Turning to this clone: In the same sample, other DNA sequences code for this CDR3. The chain links TRBV29-1 to TRBJ1-1; D gene uncertain. V gave up 4 bases and J gave up 0 bases, with 12 bases separating them. The CDR3 consists of 14 residues. Per the germline V gene, CDR1 is SQVTM and CDR2 is ANQGSEA. The DNA of the CDR3 is TGCAGCGTTGGGGGAGGGAATGTGAACACTGAAGCTTTCTTT. It specifies CSVGGGNVNTEAFF.

The CDR3 DNA sequence: TGTGCCAGCAGCGCTACAGGGATCTCTGGAAACACCATATATTTT. Protein: CASSATGISGNTIYF. The chain links TRBV7-9 to TRBJ1-3; TRBD1 is a possible D gene (6 bases). Germline CDR1 and CDR2: SEHNR and FQNEAQ (reference sequence). V was shortened by 5 bases and J by 0 bases, with 11 bases between the two germline ends. This CDR3 has 15 residues.

The chain is built from TRBV11-2 and TRBJ2-1; D gene uncertain. Between the trimmed V and J ends, which lost 2 bases and 0 bases, there was a span of 11 bases. The CDR3 totals 16 residues. Per germline, CDR1 SGHAT and CDR2 FQNNGV. As DNA, the CDR3 is TGTGCCAGCAGCTTAACGGGTCGGATCTCCTACAATGAGCAGTTCTTC. As protein: CASSLTGRISYNEQFF.

The chain's CDR3 is CASSKGGAEAFF. DNA for the CDR3: TGTGCCAGCAGCAAAGGGGGGGCTGAAGCTTTCTTT. The chain couples TRBV21-1 to TRBJ1-1. TRBV21-1 constitutes a pseudogene. The CDR3 length is 12 residues.

The J gene is TRBJ2-7, the V gene TRBV5-8; 10 bases map to TRBD1. Germline CDR1 and CDR2: SGHTS and YDEGEE. After removal of 4 bases from V and 2 bases from J, the junction contained 6 bases not matched to a gene. The CDR3 length is 15 residues. Written as DNA, the CDR3 is TGTGCCAGCAGCCCTCCGGGACAGGGGACCTACGAGCAGTACTTC. Translated: CASSPPGQGTYEQYF. The whole variable domain, filled in from reference TRBV5-8 and TRBJ2-7, reads EAGVTQSPTHLIKTRGQQATLRCSPISGHTSVYWYQQALGLGLQFLLWYDEGEERNRGNFPPRFSGRQFPNYSSELNVNALELEDSALYLCASSPPGQGTYEQYFGPGTRLTVT.

Only a few counts were recorded for this clone. This chain connects TRBV19 to TRBJ1-5, with a weak D call TRBD1 (6 bases). This CDR3 is 14 amino acids long. Trimming cost V 6 bases and J 3 bases, with 12 bases left between them. The V gene's germline CDR1 is LNHDA and CDR2 SQIVND (reference sequence). The CDR3 loop is CASRGEGVNQPQHF. CDR3 in DNA: TGTGCCAGTAGAGGAGAGGGGGTCAATCAGCCCCAGCATTTT.

The chain has TRBV9 and TRBJ2-3, with 10 bases lining up with TRBD2. The CDR3 spans 13 residues. J was trimmed by 2 bases and V by 7 bases; bases with no gene match: 1. The V gene's germline CDR1 is SGDLS and CDR2 YYNGEE. The CDR3 sequence is CASGLADTDTQYF. Written as DNA, the CDR3 is TGTGCCAGCGGACTAGCGGACACAGATACGCAGTATTTT.

The CDR3 nucleotides read TGTGCCAGCAGTCCAGGGGGTTCCACTGAAGCTTTCTTT. The encoded protein is CASSPGGSTEAFF. V usage is TRBV6-1 and J usage is TRBJ1-1; 7 positions match TRBD1. The CDR3 totals 13 residues. CDR1 and CDR2 from the germline V gene are MNHNS and SASEGT. Losses at the gene ends were 5 bases for V and 4 bases for J; bases not matched to a gene: 4.

The chain's CDR3 is CAISEALAGTGELFF. CDR3 coding DNA: TGTGCCATCAGTGAAGCCCTAGCGGGCACCGGGGAGCTGTTTTTT. The chain combines TRBV10-3 with TRBJ2-2; 8 bases line up with TRBD2. Germline trimming cut 3 bases from V and 4 bases from J; bases unmatched to any gene: 4. This CDR3 has 15 amino acids. CDR1 is ENHRY, CDR2 SYGVKD, per germline.